The 8 T cell receptor beta chains below were found in one sample sequenced in a study of glioma-infiltrating T cells. The iRepertoire nested amplicon-rescue multiplex PCR amplified TCR alpha and beta CDR3s from RNA. One entry per CDR3 protein, called by TCRdb with MiXCR from the multiplex PCR reads. The sample holds 100,000 to 150,000 distinct CDR3 sequences; 20% to 25% are singletons and the top ten take under 35%. Sequencing was done on a sample of glioma tissue, nonneoplastic brain tissue, or PBMCs (not recorded which). Receptor source: a human donor with low-grade glioma or glioblastoma, undergoing nonglioma brain surgery, or in good health (not recorded which).

With respect to this clonotype: Its ends do not fully match the called genes, so a read error is possible. The genes are TRBV12-3 or TRBV12-4 and TRBJ1-1; no clear D gene. The CDR3 consists of 13 residues. CDR3 nucleotide sequence: TGTGCCAGCAGTTCTGGACCGAACACTGGAGCTTTCTTT. It is translated as CASSSGPNTGAFF.

J is TRBJ1-3 and V is TRBV7-2; no reliable D call. The CDR3 totals 15 residues. With 1 base removed from V and 0 bases from J, the gap between germline ends came to 7 bases. In germline, CDR1 is SGHTA, CDR2 FQGNSA. The CDR3 spells CASSLGVSSGNTIYF. CDR3 nucleotides: TGTGCCAGCAGCTTAGGAGTGAGCTCTGGAAACACCATATATTTT. Complete variable domain (other parts from reference TRBV7-2 and TRBJ1-3): GAGVSQSPSNKVTEKGKDVELRCDPISGHTALYWYRQSLGQGLEFLIYFQGNSAPDKSGLPSDRFSAERTGGSVSTLTIQRTQQEDSAVYLCASSLGVSSGNTIYFGEGSWLTVV.

Details on this clonotype: Lacking the conserved final phenylalanine or tryptophan, this CDR3 likely reflects a read error. This chain uses TRBV7-9 with TRBJ2-7, with 10 bases identical to TRBD1. Germline V lookup: CDR1 SEHNR, CDR2 FQNEAQ (reference sequence). V lost 4 bases and J lost 0; bases outside the gene matches: 6. This CDR3 spans 16 amino acids. The CDR3 DNA sequence: TGTGCCAGCAGCTGGACGGGACAGGGGCCCTCCTACGAGCAGTACGCC. Residues: CASSWTGQGPSYEQYA.

The rearrangement uses TRBV7-2 and TRBJ2-3; no definite D call. V lost 2 bases, J lost 4 bases, and 10 bases lay in between. Looked up from germline, CDR1 is SGHTA and CDR2 is FQGNSA. The CDR3 is made up of 14 amino acids. CDR3 amino acids: CASSLPLPADTQYF. The DNA of the CDR3 is TGTGCCAGCAGCTTACCTCTTCCAGCAGATACGCAGTATTTT.

This clonotype was detected only a few times. The chain has TRBV7-2 and TRBJ2-2, with TRBD1 matching over 7 bases. The CDR3 spans 14 residues. V shed 6 bases, J shed 7 bases, and the junction held 8 bases outside the gene matches. Germline V gives CDR1 SGHTA, CDR2 FQGNSA. The CDR3 region is CASSYRGRGGELFF. The DNA for the CDR3 is TGTGCCAGCAGTTACAGGGGCAGGGGCGGGGAGCTGTTTTTT.

This clonotype was seen repeatedly, ten times or more. This chain joins TRBV6-1 and TRBJ1-3; D not resolved. CDR1 is MNHNS, CDR2 SASEGT, per germline. This CDR3 comprises 13 residues. Trimming took off 2 bases at V and 1 base at J, with 3 bases between the two ends. The CDR3 DNA is TGTGCCAGCAGTGAAACGTCTGGAAACACCATATATTTT. It codes for CASSETSGNTIYF.

This clonotype was seen ten or more times. J is TRBJ2-1 and V is TRBV27, with D unclear. The CDR3 consists of 14 residues. Germline V gene data show CDR1 as MNHEY and CDR2 as SMNVEV (reference sequence). V shed 1 base and J shed 6 bases, with 10 bases lying between them. CDR3 in DNA: TGTGCCAGCAGTTTATGGGCGCAAGGCAATGAGCAGTTCTTC. Protein product: CASSLWAQGNEQFF.

This clonotype was seen only a few times. J is TRBJ1-2 and V is TRBV6-6; D possibly corresponds to TRBD1 (6 bases). This CDR3 has 16 residues. With 0 bases removed from V and 6 bases from J, the gap between germline ends came to 17 bases. Per germline, CDR1 MNHNY and CDR2 SVGAGI (reference sequence). CDR3 loop: CASSYSTGRGAHGYTF. The CDR3 DNA sequence: TGTGCCAGCAGTTACTCGACAGGCAGGGGAGCTCATGGCTACACCTTC.